The clone carrying this T cell receptor beta chain was counted ten times or more. The antigen remains undetermined. The data are from a study of human T cells and chemical hapten exposure. Findings and caveats of the study: Significantly more large CDR3 similarity clusters were formed by expanded TCRs than by controls.

CDR1 LGHNA and CDR2 YSLEER come from the germline V gene. The CDR3 totals 14 residues. Trimming removed 0 bases at V and 6 bases at J, with 10 bases between. As the library was built, unique molecular identifiers were attached to individual cDNA molecules. Each CDR3 protein gets one entry after TCRdb re-called the RACE reads with MiXCR. The sample records about 120,000 distinct CDR3 sequences, roughly 10% being singletons. Noted time point: patch test 3, about 24 weeks after DPC sensitization. The sample's treatment: therapeutic diphenylcyclopropenone sensitization with weekly scalp DPC. The sequence derives from a woman in her forties or fifties with alopecia areata. Some clones in this sample may be carry-over from other donors' samples. Source: whole blood, taken in connection with sensitization to the hapten diphenylcyclopropenone (DPC). The chain carries TRBV4-3 and TRBJ2-3; D may be TRBD2 (5 bases). CDR3 nucleotide sequence: TGCGCCAGCAGCCAAGATAACGGGATCGATACGCAGTATTTT. It yields the protein CASSQDNGIDTQYF.